These T cell receptor beta chains were read from a single sample in a study of human T cells and chemical hapten exposure. MiXCR was run by TCRdb on the RACE reads, yielding one entry per CDR3 protein. Of 85,000 to 95,000 distinct CDR3 sequences detected, just under 9% appear once; the ten largest clones hold approximately 2.9%. Sequenced: whole blood. The receptor set was obtained from a female donor in good health. Some clones in this sample may be carry-over from other donors' samples. Both conserved end residues are part of each CDR3. D genes are given only for firm matches. Only part of the rows carry a size: once, few, many, or a class if the clone is expanded.

TRBD2,TRBV7-2,many,TRBJ2-1,TGTGCCAGCAGTCAGACCGGGACTAGTCAAGGCAATGAGCAGTTCTTC,CASSQTGTSQGNEQFF
TRBD1,TRBV6-5,many,TRBJ1-2,TGTGCCAGCAGTTACTCTGGGACAGGGAATGGCTACACCTTC,CASSYSGTGNGYTF
-,TRBV29-1,many,TRBJ1-2,TGCAGCGGGTACAGAGATCTATATGGCTACACCTTC,CSGYRDLYGYTF
-,TRBV28,-,TRBJ2-7,TGTGCCAGCAGCCAGCAGACCCGGGACCCGCCCTACGAGCAGTACTTC,CASSQQTRDPPYEQYF
TRBD2,TRBV29-1,many,TRBJ2-2,TGCAGCGTCGACAAGGCGGGGGCCGGGGAGCTGTTTTTT,CSVDKAGAGELFF
-,TRBV20-1,few,TRBJ1-1,TGCAGTGCTACTGAGAAGTGGGGGGACACTGAAGCTTTCTTT,CSATEKWGDTEAFF
-,TRBV7-9,many,TRBJ1-5,TGTGCCAGCAGCCAAAGTCGGGGGCGAGATCAGCCCCAGCATTTT,CASSQSRGRDQPQHF
TRBD1,TRBV7-3,-,TRBJ1-1,TGTGCCAGCAGCTTGGATCCCGACAGGGCTCCTTTCTTT,CASSLDPDRAPFF
-,TRBV24-1,-,TRBJ2-3,TGTGCCACCCAAGGGAGGACTGCCTCTAGCACAGATACGCAGTATTTT,CATQGRTASSTDTQYF
-,TRBV7-9,many,TRBJ2-5,TGTGCCAGCGGGGAAGATACAGAGACCCAGTACTTC,CASGEDTETQYF
-,TRBV20-1,many,TRBJ1-5,TGCAGTGCTAGACTCCGTTGGGGCGGCTGGGCTCAGCCCCAGCATTTT,CSARLRWGGWAQPQHF
TRBD1,TRBV20-1,many,TRBJ1-5,TGCAGTGCTAGGGACAGGGGGACTCAGCCCCAGCATTTT,CSARDRGTQPQHF
-,TRBV6-2/TRBV6-3,few,TRBJ2-7,TGTGCCAGCAGTTACCGGGGGATCTTGTACGAGCAGTACTTC,CASSYRGILYEQYF
-,TRBV10-2,-,TRBJ1-4,TGCGCCAGCGGCGAGGCGGGACTAAATGAAAAACTGTTTTTT,CASGEAGLNEKLFF
-,TRBV11-2,-,TRBJ2-7,TGTGCCAGCAGCTTATATACACAACGCAGGGACGAGCAGTACTTC,CASSLYTQRRDEQYF
-,TRBV20-1,few,TRBJ2-7,TGCAGTGCTAGAGATACAGGAAGGGTGCGCGAGCAGTACTTC,CSARDTGRVREQYF
-,TRBV20-1,few,TRBJ2-7,TGCAGTGCTAGACCTCTAGTTTACGAGCAGTACTTC,CSARPLVYEQYF
-,TRBV6-5,few,TRBJ1-2,TGTGCCAGCAGTGGCGGTTATGGCTACACCTTC,CASSGGYGYTF
TRBD1,TRBV29-1,many,TRBJ2-7,TGCAGCTTTAGACAGGGGTCCTCCTACGAGCAGTACTTC,CSFRQGSSYEQYF
-,TRBV2,-,TRBJ1-4,TGTGCCAGCACCCCGCGGGGGGGCTGGGCTAATGAAAAACTGTTTTTT,CASTPRGGWANEKLFF
-,TRBV19,-,TRBJ1-3,TGTGCCAGTAGTTCCCCGGACTCTGGAAACACCATATATTTT,CASSSPDSGNTIYF
TRBD2,TRBV28,few,TRBJ2-2,TGTGCCAGCAAGACTAGCGGGAGAGGTACCGGGGAGCTGTTTTTT,CASKTSGRGTGELFF
TRBD1,TRBV5-6,-,TRBJ2-1,TGTGCCAGCAGCGCAACCAGACTTTCAGGGGGCGGATTGAATGAGCAGTTCTTC,CASSATRLSGGGLNEQFF
-,TRBV20-1,once,TRBJ2-7,TGCAGTGCTCACGAGACTAGCTACGAGCAGTACTTC,CSAHETSYEQYF
-,TRBV19,few,TRBJ2-3,TGTGCCAGTACCGGCGGCTCCACAGATACGCAGTATTTT,CASTGGSTDTQYF
-,TRBV7-9,many,TRBJ2-2,TGTGCCAGCAGCATGGACAGTCCGAACACCGGGGAGCTGTTTTTT,CASSMDSPNTGELFF
TRBD2,TRBV7-2,-,TRBJ2-2,TGTGCCAGCAGCTTAGGTCCGGGAGGGCCCGGCGGGGAGCTGTTTTTT,CASSLGPGGPGGELFF
-,TRBV9,-,TRBJ2-3,TGTGCCAGCAGCGTAGCTCCGGGGGCCAGGGATACGCAGTATTTT,CASSVAPGARDTQYF
TRBD1,TRBV28,few,TRBJ1-3,TGTGCCAGCAGCCGTAGACAGGGGACAACTGGAAACACCATATATTTT,CASSRRQGTTGNTIYF
-,TRBV20-1,few,TRBJ1-4,TGCAGTGCTAGAGAAGGGACATGGGATGAAAAACTGTTTTTT,CSAREGTWDEKLFF
TRBD1,TRBV5-6,-,TRBJ1-1,TGTGCCAGCAGCTCAGGACCCAACAGGGGCGGCACTGAAGCTTTCTTT,CASSSGPNRGGTEAFF
-,TRBV5-6,many,TRBJ2-7,TGTGCCAGCAGCCGTTACAGGGTCCCCTACGAGCAGTACTTC,CASSRYRVPYEQYF
TRBD2,TRBV7-2,-,TRBJ2-1,TGTGCCAGCAGCTTAGGGACTAGCGGGAGTGAGCAGTTCTTC,CASSLGTSGSEQFF
-,TRBV20-1,few,TRBJ2-5,TGCAGTGCTAGAGATACCATTCCCGGGACCGCGACGGAGACCCAGTACTTC,CSARDTIPGTATETQYF
-,TRBV9,many,TRBJ2-5,TGTGCCAGCAGCGTAGGGGCAGTCAGACTGGACCAAGAGACCCAGTACTTC,CASSVGAVRLDQETQYF
TRBD1,TRBV27,-,TRBJ2-4,TGTGCCAGCAGTTCAGCCGACAGGGGAAAAAACATTCAGTACTTC,CASSSADRGKNIQYF
TRBD1,TRBV29-1,few,TRBJ2-3,TGCAGCGTGCGGACAGGACAGTTAACAGATACGCAGTATTTT,CSVRTGQLTDTQYF
TRBD2,TRBV28,-,TRBJ2-7,TGTGCCAGCAGTTTAGCTAGCGGGGACGAGCAGTACTTC,CASSLASGDEQYF
-,TRBV5-1,-,TRBJ2-6,TGCGCCAGCAGCCCGAATAGCCTGGGGGCCAACGTCCTGACTTTC,CASSPNSLGANVLTF
-,TRBV12-3/TRBV12-4,-,TRBJ2-1,TGTGCCAGCAGCGCCTACAGAAATAACAATGAGCAGTTCTTC,CASSAYRNNNEQFF
TRBD2,TRBV5-5,few,TRBJ2-1,TGTGCCAGCAGCTTGGCCTTGCGGGAGGGCCAAAATGAGCAGTTCTTC,CASSLALREGQNEQFF
-,TRBV12-3/TRBV12-4,-,TRBJ1-5,TGTGCCAGCAGTTTATATGGGAATCAGCCCCAGCATTTT,CASSLYGNQPQHF
TRBD1,TRBV4-3,many,TRBJ1-1,TGCGCCAGCAGCCAAGAACTAACAGGGGGAAACACTGAAGCTTTCTTT,CASSQELTGGNTEAFF
-,TRBV2,many,TRBJ1-1,TGTGCCAGCAAAAGAAGCGGACAGAACACTGAAGCTTTCTTT,CASKRSGQNTEAFF
-,TRBV5-1,few,TRBJ2-1,TGCGCCAGCAGCTTAAAGGAGGCCTACAATGAGCAGTTCTTC,CASSLKEAYNEQFF
-,TRBV4-1,few,TRBJ1-1,TGCGCCAGCAGCCAAGGAGCGGGTAGCACTGAAGCTTTCTTT,CASSQGAGSTEAFF
-,TRBV28,many,TRBJ2-1,TGTGCCAGCACCTCAACCGGATACTCCTACAATGAGCAGTTCTTC,CASTSTGYSYNEQFF
TRBD2,TRBV5-1,few,TRBJ2-1,TGCGCCAGCAGCAACCCGGGACTAGCGTCCTACAATGAGCAGTTCTTC,CASSNPGLASYNEQFF